These 22 T cell receptor beta chains were all obtained from the same sample, sequenced in a study of CD4 T cells in relation to SARS-CoV-2 and coronaviruses. Generated by immunoSEQ multiplex PCR, the TCRdb table keeps only in-frame clones and is missing some. The table has about 38,000 clones, over 75% seen once. Sequenced material: memory CD4+ T cells from PBMCs. These TCRs come from an adult with COVID-19.

This CDR3 reads CASSQPPGADTEAFF. The CDR3 DNA reads TGCGCCAGCAGCCAACCCCCAGGGGCGGACACTGAAGCTTTCTTT. J is TRBJ1-1 and V is TRBV4-1; weak D call: TRBD1 (6 bases). V shed 2 bases and J shed 3 bases, with 13 bases lying between them. This CDR3 has 15 residues. Germline V gene lookup returns CDR1 MGHRA and CDR2 YSYEKL.

The chain links TRBV3-1 (or the pseudogene TRBV3-2) to TRBJ2-4, with 7 positions matching TRBD2. This CDR3 spans 13 amino acids. V gave up 1 base and J gave up 6 bases; unmatched junction bases: 0. Germline CDR1 reads LGHDT; CDR2 reads YNNKEL (reference sequence). CDR3 bases: TGTGCCAGCAGCCAAGGGGGGGGAAACATTCAGTACTTC. It encodes CASSQGGGNIQYF.

The chain combines TRBV19 with TRBJ1-4, with 8 bases lining up with TRBD1. Germline V gives CDR1 LNHDA, CDR2 SQIVND (reference sequence). Germline trimming cut 6 bases from V and 6 bases from J; bases unmatched to any gene: 6. CDR3 length: 14 residues. CDR3 coding DNA: TGTGCCAGTAGATCGCCGGACAGGGATGAAAAACTGTTTTTT. It codes for CASRSPDRDEKLFF.

The sample holds a few counts of this clone. The gene calls are TRBV10-3 and TRBJ2-3; no reliable D call. The CDR3 contains 12 residues. Germline V gene sequence: CDR1 ENHRY, CDR2 SYGVKD. The V end was cut by 7 bases, the J end by 0 bases, with 5 bases between. CDR3 nucleotide sequence: TGTGCCATCAAGGACAGCACAGATACGCAGTATTTT. It is translated as CAIKDSTDTQYF.

Judged by abundance, this clone is medium-sized. The V gene is TRBV10-1, the J gene TRBJ1-5; the D gene is possibly TRBD1 (6 bases). The V end lost 4 bases, the J end lost 4 bases, and 20 bases lay between the germline ends. CDR3 length: 17 residues. CDR1 is WNHNN and CDR2 is SYGVQD in the germline V gene (reference sequence). The CDR3 loop is CASSGGGPGDGNQPQHF. CDR3 DNA: TGCGCCAGCAGTGGGGGGGGGCCAGGAGATGGGAATCAGCCCCAGCATTTT.

The chain uses TRBV19 and TRBJ2-6, with D perhaps TRBD1 (5 bases). V shed 5 bases and J shed 0 bases, with 17 bases lying between them. Germline CDR1 reads LNHDA; CDR2 reads SQIVND (reference sequence). The CDR3 is 18 amino acids. CDR3 in amino acids: CASSFEGHSLSGANVLTF. CDR3 coding DNA: TGTGCCAGTAGTTTCGAAGGACATTCTCTCTCTGGGGCCAACGTCCTGACTTTC.

The V and J genes are TRBV7-9 and TRBJ1-1; 7 nucleotides align to TRBD1. Germline CDR1 SEHNR, CDR2 FQNEAQ (reference sequence). Trimming took 6 bases from V and 5 from J; bases not matched to a gene: 18. The CDR3 contains 17 residues. CDR3 coding DNA: TGTGCCAGCAGTTCCAGGGAGGGGGCGCAGATATGGACTGAAGCTTTCTTT. Its protein product is CASSSREGAQIWTEAFF.

The V and J genes are TRBV5-6 and TRBJ1-2; D gene unclear. The CDR3 consists of 13 residues. V lost 4 bases and J lost 4, with 11 bases in between. Per the germline V gene, CDR1 is SGHDT and CDR2 is YYEEEE. CDR3 DNA: TGTGCCAGCAGCCGCCGGTTAGGCTATGGCTACACCTTC. Its protein product is CASSRRLGYGYTF.

The chain carries TRBV6-2 or TRBV6-3 and TRBJ2-7; 11 positions match TRBD2. V shed 4 bases, J shed 2 bases, and the junction held 10 bases outside the gene matches. There are 17 residues in the CDR3. CDR1 MNHEY and CDR2 SVGEGT come from the germline V gene. CDR3: CASSFDRLAGNTYEQYF. The DNA of the CDR3 is TGTGCCAGCAGTTTTGACCGACTAGCGGGGAATACCTACGAGCAGTACTTC.

This chain uses TRBV5-1 with TRBJ1-2; 7 bases line up with TRBD1. CDR3 length: 15 amino acids. V was clipped by 7 bases and J by 2 bases; unmatched bases: 11. The germline V gene has CDR1 SGHRS and CDR2 YFSETQ. For the CDR3, the DNA is TGCGCCAGCTCTCAATCGACAGGGACAAACTATGGCTACACCTTC. Protein product: CASSQSTGTNYGYTF.

This chain links TRBV15 with TRBJ1-1; 9 nucleotides line up with TRBD1. Germline trimming cut 9 bases from V and 1 base from J; bases unmatched to any gene: 18. The CDR3 totals 18 residues. The germline V gene has CDR1 LNHNV and CDR2 YYDKDF (reference sequence). For the CDR3, the DNA is TGTGCCACTCATAATCCGGGACAGGGCGTTCGGGCGAACACTGAAGCTTTCTTT. Amino acids: CATHNPGQGVRANTEAFF.

The chain links TRBV29-1 to TRBJ1-2; 9 bases are a match to TRBD1. This CDR3 has 15 amino acids. Trimming removed 5 bases from V and 3 bases from J; junction bases left unmatched: 10. The germline gives CDR1 SQVTM, CDR2 ANQGSEA. The DNA of the CDR3 is TGCAGCGTTCCCCGGACAGGGGAGGGGGACTATGGCTACACCTTC. Translating gives CSVPRTGEGDYGYTF.

In DNA, the CDR3 is TGTGCCAGCTACGCCTTGTCGGACGGAACCTACGAGCAGTACTTC. Protein sequence: CASYALSDGTYEQYF. The V gene is TRBV6-5, the J gene TRBJ2-7; D unresolved. Trimming removed 8 bases from V and 2 bases from J, with 19 bases in between. Germline assignment: CDR1 MNHEY and CDR2 SVGAGI. This CDR3 comprises 15 residues.

This sequence joins TRBV5-8 and TRBJ2-5; 13 positions match TRBD2. The V gene end was trimmed by 0 bases and the J gene end by 5 bases; junction bases not matched to a gene: 7. The CDR3 sequence is 17 residues long. CDR1 SGHTS and CDR2 YDEGEE come from the germline V gene. The CDR3 DNA reads TGTGCCAGCAGCTTGGGACTAGCGGGGGGCGGATACGAGACCCAGTACTTC. Translation gives CASSLGLAGGGYETQYF.

The CDR3 loop is CATQPRGASTDTQYF. The CDR3 nucleotides are TGTGCCACCCAACCGCGGGGGGCTAGCACAGATACGCAGTATTTT. The chain couples TRBV10-3 to TRBJ2-3; the match to TRBD2 covers 8 bases. The germline V gene encodes CDR1 ENHRY and CDR2 SYGVKD. J lost 0 bases, V lost 10 bases, and 9 bases had no gene match. CDR3 length: 15 amino acids.

A single count supports this clone. The chain employs TRBV13 and TRBJ2-1, with TRBD1 matching 10 bases. V shed 5 bases and J 1 base; nucleotides not matched to a gene: 11. Germline assignment: CDR1 PRHDT and CDR2 FYEKMQ (reference sequence). The CDR3 runs to 18 residues. The CDR3 DNA is TGTGCCAGCAGCCCCCCGGGACAGGGGTTAATTTCCTACAATGAGCAGTTCTTC. Translation gives CASSPPGQGLISYNEQFF. The full variable domain, its missing parts supplied by reference TRBV13 and TRBJ2-1, is AAGVIQSPRHLIKEKRETATLKCYPIPRHDTVYWYQQGPGQDPQFLISFYEKMQSDKGSIPDRFSAQQFSDYHSELNMSSLELGDSALYFCASSPPGQGLISYNEQFFGPGTRLTVL.

The chain is built from TRBV28 and TRBJ2-5, with a weak D call TRBD1 (8 bases). The CDR3 is 15 residues long. V dropped 5 bases and J dropped 4 bases, with 17 bases sitting between them. The V gene's germline CDR1 is MDHEN and CDR2 SYDVKM. The CDR3 protein is CASSGDRRGRETQYF. Here the CDR3 DNA reads TGTGCCAGCAGTGGGGACAGGCGGGGGCGAGAGACCCAGTACTTC.

The CDR3 nucleotides are TGCGCCAGCAGCTTGTATTCAGGTCAAGAGACCCAGTACTTC. Its protein product is CASSLYSGQETQYF. The chain has TRBV5-1 and TRBJ2-5; D gene uncertain. Trimming left V 1 base short and J 2 bases short, with 9 bases between. CDR1 is SGHRS and CDR2 is YFSETQ in the germline V gene. The CDR3 sequence is 14 residues long. The whole variable domain, filled in from reference TRBV5-1 and TRBJ2-5, reads KAGVTQTPRYLIKTRGQQVTLSCSPISGHRSVSWYQQTPGQGLQFLFEYFSETQRNKGNFPGRFSGRQFSNSRSEMNVSTLELGDSALYLCASSLYSGQETQYFGPGTRLLVL.

This chain uses TRBV6-2 or TRBV6-3 with TRBJ2-5; D not resolved. The CDR3 has 11 residues. V lost 5 bases and J 2 bases, leaving 3 bases between the germline ends. Germline CDR1 and CDR2: MNHEY and SVGEGT. The CDR3 bases are TGTGCCAGCAGTCAGCAAGAGACCCAGTACTTC. Amino acids: CASSQQETQYF.

The CDR3 coding sequence is TGTGCCAGCACCGTTTGGCGGGGGGCCATTTATAACACCGGGGAGCTGTTTTTT. This codes for CASTVWRGAIYNTGELFF. The V gene is TRBV7-9, the J gene TRBJ2-2; 8 bases line up with TRBD2. Germline V lookup: CDR1 SEHNR, CDR2 FQNEAQ (reference sequence). V lost 7 bases, J lost 2 bases, and 15 bases stayed unmatched. The CDR3 is 18 residues long.

This chain uses TRBV9 with TRBJ1-5; D is unclear. The CDR3 runs 14 residues. From germline, CDR1 is SGDLS and CDR2 YYNGEE. V dropped 4 bases and J dropped 0 bases, with 8 bases sitting between them. CDR3 amino acids: CASSFGDSNQPQHF. For the CDR3, the DNA is TGTGCCAGCAGCTTTGGAGATAGCAATCAGCCCCAGCATTTT.

This chain links TRBV6-6 with TRBJ1-6; the D gene is possibly TRBD1 (5 bases). The V gene's germline CDR1 is MNHNY and CDR2 SVGAGI (reference sequence). The CDR3 length is 19 residues. V was pared by 5 bases and J by 0 bases, with 20 bases between. CDR3 protein: CASSPTGGSVFSYNSPLHF. For the CDR3, the DNA is TGTGCCAGCAGTCCTACGGGGGGTTCGGTGTTCTCCTATAATTCACCCCTCCACTTT.